The rows below give T cell receptor beta chains drawn from one sample of a study of blood T cell repertoires in COVID-19. Generated by immunoSEQ multiplex PCR, the TCRdb table keeps only in-frame clones and is missing some. This repertoire shows about 200,000 clones, roughly 80% found once; its top ten account for roughly 7%. Material: PBMCs or T cells enriched from blood (not recorded which). All receptors derive from a man between 35 and 55 years old who had recovered from COVID-19. CDR3s include the opening cysteine and the closing phenylalanine or tryptophan. A D gene is named only where the DNA matches it firmly.

D gene | V gene | CDR3 protein
TRBD1 | TRBV5-1 | CASSLEGAGHTDTQYF
. | TRBV7-9 | CASSSNDGYTF
TRBD1 | TRBV29-1 | CSVEDHSGTGSYDEQFF
TRBD1 | TRBV6-5 | CASSYGTVPYGYTF
. | TRBV15 | CATSRGVIAKNIQYF
. | TRBV23-1 | CASRLRRGQKNTGELFF
. | TRBV27 | CASKMLGLQETQYF
. | TRBV5-4 | CASSLGGSWNNEQFF
. | TRBV27 | CATSRGETQYF
TRBD2 | TRBV5-6 | CASSLYPAGEYF
. | TRBV4-3 | CASSQDGREDQPQHF
TRBD1 | TRBV29-1 | CSVGQGSNQPQHF